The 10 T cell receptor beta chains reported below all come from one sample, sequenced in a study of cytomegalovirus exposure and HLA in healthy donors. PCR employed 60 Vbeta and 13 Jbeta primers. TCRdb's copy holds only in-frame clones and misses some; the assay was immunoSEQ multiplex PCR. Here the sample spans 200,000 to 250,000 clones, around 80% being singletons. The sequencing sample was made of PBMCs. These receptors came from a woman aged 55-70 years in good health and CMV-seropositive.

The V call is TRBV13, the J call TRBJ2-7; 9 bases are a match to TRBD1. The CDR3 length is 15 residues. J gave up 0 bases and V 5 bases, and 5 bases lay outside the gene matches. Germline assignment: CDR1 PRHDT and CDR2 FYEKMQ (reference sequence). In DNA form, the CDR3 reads TGTGCCAGCAGCCCGGACAGGGGACCCTCCTACGAGCAGTACTTC. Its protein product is CASSPDRGPSYEQYF.

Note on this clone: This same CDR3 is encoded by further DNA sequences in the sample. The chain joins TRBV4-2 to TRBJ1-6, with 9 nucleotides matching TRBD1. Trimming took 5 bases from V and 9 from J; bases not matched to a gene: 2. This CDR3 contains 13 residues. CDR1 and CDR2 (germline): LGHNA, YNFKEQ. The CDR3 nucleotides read TGTGCCAGCAGCGAGGACAGGGGTTCACCCCTCCACTTT. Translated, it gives CASSEDRGSPLHF.

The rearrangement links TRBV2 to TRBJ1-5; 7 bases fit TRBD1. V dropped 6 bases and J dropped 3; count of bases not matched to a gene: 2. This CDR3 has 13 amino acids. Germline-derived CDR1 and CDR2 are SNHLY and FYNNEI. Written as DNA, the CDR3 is TGTGCCAGCAGGGGGACAGTCAATCAGCCCCAGCATTTT. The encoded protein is CASRGTVNQPQHF.

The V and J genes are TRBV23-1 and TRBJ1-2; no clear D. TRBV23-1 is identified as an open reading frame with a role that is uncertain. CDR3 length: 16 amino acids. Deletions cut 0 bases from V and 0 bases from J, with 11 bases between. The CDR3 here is CASSQSEAETNYGYTF. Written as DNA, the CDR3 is TGCGCCAGCAGTCAATCGGAGGCAGAGACTAACTATGGCTACACCTTC.

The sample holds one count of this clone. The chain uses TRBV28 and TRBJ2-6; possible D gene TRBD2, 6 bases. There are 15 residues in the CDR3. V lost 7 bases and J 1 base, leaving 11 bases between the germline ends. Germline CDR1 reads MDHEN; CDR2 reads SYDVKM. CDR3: CASKLGLSGANVLTF. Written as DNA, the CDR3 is TGTGCCAGCAAGTTGGGACTTTCTGGGGCCAACGTCCTGACTTTC.

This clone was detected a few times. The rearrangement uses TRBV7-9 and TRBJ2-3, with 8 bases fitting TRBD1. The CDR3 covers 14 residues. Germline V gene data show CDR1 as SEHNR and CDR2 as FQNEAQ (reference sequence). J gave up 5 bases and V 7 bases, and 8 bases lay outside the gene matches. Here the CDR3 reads CASTQRTGIDTQYF. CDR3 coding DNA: TGTGCCAGCACCCAGCGGACAGGGATAGATACGCAGTATTTT.

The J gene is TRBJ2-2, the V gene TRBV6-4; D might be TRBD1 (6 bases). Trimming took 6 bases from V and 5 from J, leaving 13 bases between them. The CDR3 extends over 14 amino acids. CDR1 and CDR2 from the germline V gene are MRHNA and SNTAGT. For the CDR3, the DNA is TGTGCCAGCAGGCGACAGGAACTAACCGGGGAGCTGTTTTTT. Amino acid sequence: CASRRQELTGELFF.

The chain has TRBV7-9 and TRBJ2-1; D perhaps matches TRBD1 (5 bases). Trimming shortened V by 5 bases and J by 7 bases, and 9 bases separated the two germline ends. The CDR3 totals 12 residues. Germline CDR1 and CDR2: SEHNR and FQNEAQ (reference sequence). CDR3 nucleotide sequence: TGTGCCAGCAGCCCTCAGGGTAATGAGCAGTTCTTC. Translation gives CASSPQGNEQFF.

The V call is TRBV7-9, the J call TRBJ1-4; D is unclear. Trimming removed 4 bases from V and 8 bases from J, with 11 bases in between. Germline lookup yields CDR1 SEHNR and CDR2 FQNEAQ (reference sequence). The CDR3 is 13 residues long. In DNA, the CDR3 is TGTGCCAGCAGCTCCTACCCGGAGGAAAAACTGTTTTTT. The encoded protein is CASSSYPEEKLFF. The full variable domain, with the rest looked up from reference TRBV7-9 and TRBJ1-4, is DTGVSQNPRHKITKRGQNVTFRCDPISEHNRLYWYRQTLGQGPEFLTYFQNEAQLEKSRLLSDRFSAERPKGSFSTLEIQRTEQGDSAMYLCASSSYPEEKLFFGSGTQLSVL.

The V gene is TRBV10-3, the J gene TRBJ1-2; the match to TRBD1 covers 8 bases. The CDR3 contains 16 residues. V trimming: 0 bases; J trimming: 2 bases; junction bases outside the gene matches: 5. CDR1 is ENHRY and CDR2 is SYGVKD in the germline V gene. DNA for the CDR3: TGTGCCATCAGTGAGTCCCAGGGGGCAGGGAACTATGGCTACACCTTC. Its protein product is CAISESQGAGNYGYTF.